This T cell receptor (beta chain) was observed in a study of shared clonotypes between healthy human individuals. The CDR3 extends over 15 amino acids. Trimming left V 0 bases short and J 4 bases short, with 11 bases between. Germline values: CDR1 SGHTA, CDR2 FQGTGA. Per the authors' pipeline: Junction-only immunoSEQ data arrived without quality scores, meaning filtering differed. Here immunoSEQ multiplex PCR was the method, and the copy in TCRdb shows in-frame clones only, minus some. The V and J calls and clone size were taken over from that table, and D and trimming were inferred from the DNA. Among fewer than 850,000 clones, approximately 75% were seen once, and the ten largest hold under 2%.

This chain uses TRBV7-3 with TRBJ2-3; unclear D gene. This receptor was taken from a woman aged 25 to 39 in good health. Sequencing input: memory CD4+ T cells sorted from blood. Subset specified: CD45RA-negative fraction. DNA of the CDR3: TGTGCCAGCAGCTTAACGTTAAGCTCCGCAGATACGCAGTATTTT. Protein sequence: CASSLTLSSADTQYF.